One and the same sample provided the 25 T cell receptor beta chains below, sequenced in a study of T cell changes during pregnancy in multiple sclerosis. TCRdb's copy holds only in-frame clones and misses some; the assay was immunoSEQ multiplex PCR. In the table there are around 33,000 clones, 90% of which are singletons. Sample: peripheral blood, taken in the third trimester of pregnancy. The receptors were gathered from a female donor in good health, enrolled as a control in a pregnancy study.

The CDR3 DNA follows: TGTGCCAGCAGCGCCGAAGGGGGACAGCCATCTCTCGAGCAGTACTTC. It specifies CASSAEGGQPSLEQYF. This sequence joins TRBV9 and TRBJ2-7; 7 bases fit TRBD1. CDR1 and CDR2 (germline): SGDLS, YYNGEE. The V gene end was trimmed by 3 bases and the J gene end by 6 bases; junction bases not matched to a gene: 15. The CDR3 is made up of 16 amino acids.

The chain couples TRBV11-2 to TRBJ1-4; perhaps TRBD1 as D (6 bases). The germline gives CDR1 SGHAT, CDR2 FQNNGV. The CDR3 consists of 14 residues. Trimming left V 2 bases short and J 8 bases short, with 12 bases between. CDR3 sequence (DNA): TGTGCCAGCAGCTTACAGGGGAGGGGAGAAAAACTGTTTTTT. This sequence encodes CASSLQGRGEKLFF.

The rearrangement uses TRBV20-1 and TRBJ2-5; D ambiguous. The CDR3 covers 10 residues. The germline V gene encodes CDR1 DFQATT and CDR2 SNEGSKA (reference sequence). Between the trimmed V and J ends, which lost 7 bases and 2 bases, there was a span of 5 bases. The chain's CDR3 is CSGDQETQYF. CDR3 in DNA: TGCAGTGGAGATCAAGAGACCCAGTACTTC.

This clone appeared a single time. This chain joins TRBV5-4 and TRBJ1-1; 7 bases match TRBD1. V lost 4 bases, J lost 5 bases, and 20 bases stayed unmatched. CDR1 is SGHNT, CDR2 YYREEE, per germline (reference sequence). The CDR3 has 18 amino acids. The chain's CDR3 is CASSLKNTAQGVGTEAFF. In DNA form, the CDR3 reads TGTGCCAGCAGCCTAAAAAACACCGCCCAGGGGGTAGGGACTGAAGCTTTCTTT.

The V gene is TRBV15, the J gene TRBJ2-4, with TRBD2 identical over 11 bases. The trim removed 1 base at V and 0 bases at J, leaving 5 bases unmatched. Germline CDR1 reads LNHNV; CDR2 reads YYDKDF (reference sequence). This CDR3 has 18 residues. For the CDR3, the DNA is TGTGCCACCAGCAGAGGTAGCGGGAGGGCCCTAGCCAAAAACATTCAGTACTTC. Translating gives CATSRGSGRALAKNIQYF.

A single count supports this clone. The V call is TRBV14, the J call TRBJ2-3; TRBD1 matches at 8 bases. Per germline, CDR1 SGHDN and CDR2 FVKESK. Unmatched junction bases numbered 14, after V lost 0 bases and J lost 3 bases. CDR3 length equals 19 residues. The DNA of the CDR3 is TGTGCCAGCAGCCAAGATTTGCCGGACAGGGTAAAATTGACAGATACGCAGTATTTT. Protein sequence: CASSQDLPDRVKLTDTQYF.

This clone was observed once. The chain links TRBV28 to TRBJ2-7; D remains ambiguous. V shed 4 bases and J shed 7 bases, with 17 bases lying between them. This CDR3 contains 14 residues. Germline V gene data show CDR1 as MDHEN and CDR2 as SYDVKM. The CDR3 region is CASSSGLPYAEQYF. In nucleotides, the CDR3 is TGTGCCAGCAGTTCTGGCTTGCCTTACGCAGAGCAGTACTTC.

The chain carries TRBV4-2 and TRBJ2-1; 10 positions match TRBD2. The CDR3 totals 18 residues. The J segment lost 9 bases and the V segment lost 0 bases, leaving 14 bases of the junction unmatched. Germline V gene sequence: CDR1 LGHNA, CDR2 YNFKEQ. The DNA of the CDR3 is TGTGCCAGCAGCCAAGATCAAGGGATAGCGGGGGGCAGCGGTGAGCAGTTCTTC. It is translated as CASSQDQGIAGGSGEQFF.

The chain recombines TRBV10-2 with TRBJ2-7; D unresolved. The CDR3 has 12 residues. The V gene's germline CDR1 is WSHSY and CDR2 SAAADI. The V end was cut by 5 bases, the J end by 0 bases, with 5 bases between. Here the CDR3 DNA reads TGCGCCAGCAGTCCAAACTCCTACGAGCAGTACTTC. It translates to CASSPNSYEQYF.

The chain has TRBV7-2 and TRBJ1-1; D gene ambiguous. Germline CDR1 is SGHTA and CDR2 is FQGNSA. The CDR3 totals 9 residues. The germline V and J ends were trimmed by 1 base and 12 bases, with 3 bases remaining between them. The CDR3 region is CASSLGPFF. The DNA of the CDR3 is TGTGCCAGCAGCTTAGGGCCTTTCTTT.

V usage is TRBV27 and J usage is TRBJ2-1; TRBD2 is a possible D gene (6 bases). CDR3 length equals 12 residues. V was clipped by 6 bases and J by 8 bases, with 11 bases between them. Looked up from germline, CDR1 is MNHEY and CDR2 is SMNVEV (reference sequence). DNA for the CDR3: TGTGCCAGCAGATACGGGGGAGATGAGCAGTTCTTC. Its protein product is CASRYGGDEQFF.

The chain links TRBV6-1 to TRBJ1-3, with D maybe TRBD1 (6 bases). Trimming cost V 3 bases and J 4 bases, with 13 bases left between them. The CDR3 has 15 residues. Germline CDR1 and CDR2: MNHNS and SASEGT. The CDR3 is CASSDRTDSGNTIYF. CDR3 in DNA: TGTGCCAGCAGTGACAGGACAGACTCGGGAAACACCATATATTTT.

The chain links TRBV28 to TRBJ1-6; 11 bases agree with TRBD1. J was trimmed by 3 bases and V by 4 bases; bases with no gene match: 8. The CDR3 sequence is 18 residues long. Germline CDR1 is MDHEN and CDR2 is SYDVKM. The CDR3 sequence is CASSSTGTGGNYNSPLHF. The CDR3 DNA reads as TGTGCCAGCAGTTCCACCGGGACAGGGGGAAACTATAATTCACCCCTCCACTTT.

The CDR3 bases are TGTGCCAGCAACCCTGGACAGGGATCCACCGGGGAGCTGTTTTTT. This translates into CASNPGQGSTGELFF. The chain couples TRBV7-9 to TRBJ2-2; 8 bases agree with TRBD1. Germline loops: CDR1 SEHNR, CDR2 FQNEAQ (reference sequence). The V gene end was trimmed by 7 bases and the J gene end by 4 bases; junction bases not matched to a gene: 8. The CDR3 is made up of 15 amino acids.

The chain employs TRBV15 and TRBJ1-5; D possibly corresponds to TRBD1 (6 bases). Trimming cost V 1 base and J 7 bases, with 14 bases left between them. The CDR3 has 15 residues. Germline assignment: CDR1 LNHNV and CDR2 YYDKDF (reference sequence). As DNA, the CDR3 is TGTGCCACCAGCAGAGGGGACACGATTAAACAGCCCCAGCATTTT. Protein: CATSRGDTIKQPQHF.

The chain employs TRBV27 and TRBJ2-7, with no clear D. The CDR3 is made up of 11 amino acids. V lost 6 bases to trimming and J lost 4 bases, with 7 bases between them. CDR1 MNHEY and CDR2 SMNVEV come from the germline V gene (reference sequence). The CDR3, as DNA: TGTGCCAGCAGAGGAGCTTACGAGCAGTACTTC. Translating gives CASRGAYEQYF.

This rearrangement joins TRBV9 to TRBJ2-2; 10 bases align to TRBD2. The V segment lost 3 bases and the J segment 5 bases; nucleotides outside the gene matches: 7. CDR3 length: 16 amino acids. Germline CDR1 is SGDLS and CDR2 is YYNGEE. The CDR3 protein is CASSALVAGGTGELFF. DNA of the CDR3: TGTGCCAGCAGCGCCCTGGTAGCGGGGGGAACCGGGGAGCTGTTTTTT.

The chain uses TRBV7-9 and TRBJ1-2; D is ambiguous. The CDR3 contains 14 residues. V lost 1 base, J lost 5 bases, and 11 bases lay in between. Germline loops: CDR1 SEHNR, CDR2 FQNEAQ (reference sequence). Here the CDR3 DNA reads TGTGCCAGCAGCTTAGTTGCGAGCCGGTATGGCTACACCTTC. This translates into CASSLVASRYGYTF. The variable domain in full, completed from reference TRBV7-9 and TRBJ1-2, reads DTGVSQNPRHKITKRGQNVTFRCDPISEHNRLYWYRQTLGQGPEFLTYFQNEAQLEKSRLLSDRFSAERPKGSFSTLEIQRTEQGDSAMYLCASSLVASRYGYTFGSGTRLTVV.

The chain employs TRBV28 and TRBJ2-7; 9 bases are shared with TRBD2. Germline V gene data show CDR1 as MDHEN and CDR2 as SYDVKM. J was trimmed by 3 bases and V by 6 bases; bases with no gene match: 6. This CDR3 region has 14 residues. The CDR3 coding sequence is TGTGCCAGCAGGGGACATAGCGGGAGCTACGAGCAGTACTTC. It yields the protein CASRGHSGSYEQYF.

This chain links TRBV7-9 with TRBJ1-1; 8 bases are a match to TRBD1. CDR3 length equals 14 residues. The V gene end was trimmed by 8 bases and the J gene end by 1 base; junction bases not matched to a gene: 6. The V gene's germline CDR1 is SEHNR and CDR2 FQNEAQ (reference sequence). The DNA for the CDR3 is TGTGCCAGCCGGACAGGGACAGGGAACACTGAAGCTTTCTTT. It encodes CASRTGTGNTEAFF.

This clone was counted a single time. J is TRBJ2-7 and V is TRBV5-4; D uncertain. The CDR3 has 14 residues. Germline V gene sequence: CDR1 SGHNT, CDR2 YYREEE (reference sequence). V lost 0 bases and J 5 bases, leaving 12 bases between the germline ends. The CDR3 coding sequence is TGTGCCAGCAGCTTGGCGGTTTCCGCCCACGAGCAGTACTTC. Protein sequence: CASSLAVSAHEQYF.

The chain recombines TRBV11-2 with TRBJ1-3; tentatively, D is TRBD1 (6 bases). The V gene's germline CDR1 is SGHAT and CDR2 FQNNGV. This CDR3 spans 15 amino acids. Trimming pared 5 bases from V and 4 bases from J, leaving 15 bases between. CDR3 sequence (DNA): TGTGCCAGCAGCCCGAGTGGACAGCAAGGAAACACCATATATTTT. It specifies CASSPSGQQGNTIYF. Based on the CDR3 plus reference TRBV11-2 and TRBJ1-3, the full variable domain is EAGVAQSPRYKIIEKRQSVAFWCNPISGHATLYWYQQILGQGPKLLIQFQNNGVVDDSQLPKDRFSAERLKGVDSTLKIQPAKLEDSAVYLCASSPSGQQGNTIYFGEGSWLTVV.

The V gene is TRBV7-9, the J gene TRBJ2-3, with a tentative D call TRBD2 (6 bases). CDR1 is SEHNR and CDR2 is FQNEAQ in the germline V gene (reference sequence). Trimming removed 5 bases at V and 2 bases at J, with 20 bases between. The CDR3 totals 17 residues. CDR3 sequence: CASSQVGGTLLTDTQYF. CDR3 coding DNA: TGTGCCAGCAGCCAGGTTGGAGGGACCTTACTCACAGATACGCAGTATTTT.

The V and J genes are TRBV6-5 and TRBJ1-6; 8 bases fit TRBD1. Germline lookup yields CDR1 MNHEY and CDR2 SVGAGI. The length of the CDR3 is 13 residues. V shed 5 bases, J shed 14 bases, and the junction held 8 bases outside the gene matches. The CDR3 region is CASSRQGPRALHF. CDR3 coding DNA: TGTGCCAGCAGTAGACAGGGGCCCAGGGCCCTCCACTTT.

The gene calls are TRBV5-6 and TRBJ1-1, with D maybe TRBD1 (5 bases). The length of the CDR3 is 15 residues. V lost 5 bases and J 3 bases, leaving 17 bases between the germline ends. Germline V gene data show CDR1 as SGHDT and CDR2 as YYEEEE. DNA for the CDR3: TGTGCCAGCAGTTCCATGACAGTTGGGGACACTGAAGCTTTCTTT. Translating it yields CASSSMTVGDTEAFF.